Listed here is a single T cell receptor beta chain. This clone's antigen is unknown. Base qualities are not provided; no much larger clone lies one nucleotide away. Other DNA sequences in the same sample also yield this CDR3. TCRbeta CDR3 regions were amplified from genomic DNA by means of the immunoSEQ Assay, a bias-controlled multiplex PCR. Per the original workflow: Within the assay, amplification of reference gene primers was used to estimate how many nucleated cells each sample contained. To quantify the absolute abundance of each unique TCRbeta CDR3 rearrangement, sequence reads were collapsed and filtered. Productive Simpson clonality was computed per sample as the square root of Simpson's diversity index over productive rearrangements. TCRdb took this table from immuneACCESS and kept in-frame rearrangements with V and J called. Such tables lack part of the clones; where checked against another copy, unresolved V genes explain under half of the gap, and the rest is unexplained. D and trimming come from the DNA, and the V and J calls and clone size come from that table. The sample records just under 350,000 clones, more than 70% of which are singletons. The ten biggest clones cover 2.5% to 3.5% of the sample.

Whole blood was collected in K2EDTA tubes by collaborating institutions according to the institutions' own protocols. For TCRbeta analysis, collaborators shipped samples in one of three forms: frozen whole blood, isolated PBMCs, or DNA extracted from either of those sample types. From its cysteine to its phenylalanine, the CDR3 spans 14 amino acids. Of the read, only the CDR3 DNA is kept; its 42 bases are in frame from base 1. CDR1 and CDR2 are drawn from the germline V gene (reference sequence): MNHEY, SMNVEV. Relative to germline, V is missing 5 bases and J is missing 6 bases, with 7 bases of the junction outside any gene match. The data were obtained in a study of blood T cell repertoires in COVID-19 (TCRdb year 2020). Looking at the study overall: The collaborator samples originated in the United States, Italy and Spain and spanned the acute and convalescent phases of COVID-19. The material from the prospective study consisted of cDNA or gDNA derived from T cells, B-cell-depleted T cells, or PBMCs. Deeply sampled blood TCRbeta repertoires from subjects exposed to, actively infected with, or recovered from COVID-19 were included in the dataset. A freely available public database, intended as a resource for researchers studying the immune response to SARS-CoV-2, is where the repertoires were released. The samples were drawn from two sources: the first 160 participants of the ongoing ImmuneRACE study, and 1,000 to 1,500 subjects contributed by 6 global collaborators. The sample metadata nearly always contained a de-identified subject ID, COVID-19 status, age in years and sex. Where available, HLA class I and class II types were taken from metadata supplied by the sample provider and were not determined by assay-based typing.

Overall study results and their limits: How much clinical and demographic metadata was included differed by source and by participant, and the metadata was provided uncurated.

The TCR was taken from a man aged 25 to 40 with active or convalescent COVID-19. The sequenced sample was peripheral blood. The rearranged segments are TRBV27 and TRBJ2-1; 7 central bases correspond to TRBD2. The sequenced DNA: TGTGCCAGCAGTCTTTCACGGACTAGCAATGAGCAGTTCTTC. This is translated as CASSLSRTSNEQFF.